This TCR beta chain originates from a study of blood T cell repertoires in COVID-19. Study-wide background: Donors in the United States, Italy and Spain gave samples during acute or convalescent COVID-19. In each case, the material was cDNA or gDNA derived from T cells, B-cell-depleted T cells, or PBMCs.

Per the original methods: Estimation of nucleated cell counts was performed using reference gene primer amplification. Measured with immunoSEQ multiplex PCR; TCRdb has only the in-frame clones, and not every one. V and J calls and clone size are given by that table; D and trimming were obtained from the DNA. The table lists fewer than 130,000 clones, 87% of them singletons. The length of the CDR3 is 13 residues. From germline, CDR1 is MNHEY and CDR2 SMNVEV (reference sequence). V trimming: 5 bases; J trimming: 5 bases; junction bases outside the gene matches: 4. This chain uses TRBV27 with TRBJ2-3, with 7 nucleotides matching TRBD1. Sequencing was carried out using peripheral blood. The receptor was isolated from a human donor in a cohort sampled during active COVID-19. CDR3 in amino acids: CASSDRVVDTQYF. The CDR3 DNA is TGTGCCAGCAGTGACAGGGTGGTAGATACGCAGTATTTT.